A single T cell receptor (beta chain) is shown here with its context. Germline CDR1 is MNHEY and CDR2 is SVGAGI. This CDR3 contains 14 residues. The V segment lost 7 bases and the J segment 4 bases; nucleotides outside the gene matches: 7. As originally analysed: Amplification of reference gene primers was used by the study to estimate nucleated cell counts. TCRdb's table, derived via immunoSEQ multiplex PCR, lists solely in-frame clones and lacks some. Clone size and the V and J calls come from that table; the DNA yielded D and trimming. The sample yields 120,000 or so clones, around 81% seen once. The data were obtained in a study of blood T cell repertoires in COVID-19. Study information: The samples span acute and convalescent COVID-19 from the United States, Italy and Spain.

This receptor was identified in a man in his sixties or seventies with acute or convalescent COVID-19. Input material: peripheral blood. The V gene is TRBV6-5, the J gene TRBJ1-2, with TRBD1 matching 9 bases. The CDR3: CASKTGGSTYGYTF. CDR3 bases: TGTGCCAGCAAAACAGGGGGCTCTACCTATGGCTACACCTTC.